Below, 12 T cell receptor beta chains from the same sample are listed, as sequenced in a study of cytomegalovirus exposure and HLA in healthy donors (TCRdb year 2017). The library was built by means of the immunoSEQ multiplex PCR assay. Held by TCRdb, this immuneACCESS table contains in-frame sequences only and omits some clones. Under half of the omission traces to an unresolved V gene where checked; the cause of the rest is unknown. The sample data list 200,000 to 250,000 clones, and 75% to 90% of these were observed just once. The ten most abundant clones make up 11% to 15% of the sample. Sequencing was done on a sample of PBMCs. These receptors all come from a woman aged 30 to 39 in good health and CMV-seropositive.

The V and J genes are TRBV6-5 and TRBJ2-7; no clear D gene. The CDR3 is 11 residues long. The germline V and J ends were trimmed by 7 bases and 2 bases, with 6 bases remaining between them. From germline, CDR1 is MNHEY and CDR2 SVGAGI. CDR3: CASTLAYEQYF. DNA for the CDR3: TGTGCCAGCACTCTCGCCTACGAGCAGTACTTC.

This clone has a single count. The V call is TRBV5-5, the J call TRBJ1-2, with a weak D call TRBD1 (5 bases). The CDR3 runs to 14 residues. Germline values: CDR1 SGHKS, CDR2 YYEKEE (reference sequence). V lost 5 bases to trimming and J lost 2 bases, with 13 bases between them. CDR3: CASRQMGGNYGYTF. The CDR3 DNA reads as TGTGCCAGCAGACAAATGGGGGGGAACTATGGCTACACCTTC.

This sequence joins TRBV5-6 and TRBJ2-1; D gene unclear. V was clipped by 0 bases and J by 4 bases, with 11 bases between them. The CDR3 spans 15 residues. Germline V gene lookup returns CDR1 SGHDT and CDR2 YYEEEE. The CDR3 loop is CASSLGPANYNEQFF. The CDR3 nucleotides read TGTGCCAGCAGCTTGGGCCCAGCCAATTACAATGAGCAGTTCTTC.

Details on this clone: At one boundary the junction diverges from the germline segment, which might be a read error. This chain links TRBV7-7 with TRBJ2-3; 7 bases are shared with TRBD1. The CDR3 contains 14 residues. CDR1 SSHAT and CDR2 FNYEAQ come from the germline V gene (reference sequence). CDR3 amino acids: CASSLGTGTDTQYF. The CDR3 nucleotides are TGTGCTAGCAGCTTAGGGACAGGCACAGATACGCAGTATTTT.

The chain carries TRBV29-1 and TRBJ2-7, with 7 positions matching TRBD2. CDR3 size: 13 residues. Germline V gene data show CDR1 as SQVTM and CDR2 as ANQGSEA. Losses at the gene ends were 7 bases for V and 2 bases for J; bases not matched to a gene: 8. This CDR3 reads CSAGLAETYEQYF. CDR3 in DNA: TGCAGCGCCGGGCTAGCGGAGACCTACGAGCAGTACTTC.

The chain combines TRBV12-5 with TRBJ2-2; 9 bases are shared with TRBD2. Germline trimming cut 1 base from V and 4 bases from J; bases unmatched to any gene: 7. Germline loops: CDR1 LGHNT, CDR2 FRNRAP. The CDR3 is 17 amino acids. CDR3 sequence: CASGLDSGSGVTGELFF. The CDR3 bases are TGTGCTAGTGGTTTGGATAGCGGGAGTGGCGTCACCGGGGAGCTGTTTTTT.

This chain links TRBV4-1 with TRBJ2-2, with unresolved D. V lost 1 base to trimming and J lost 7 bases, with 7 bases between them. There are 13 residues in the CDR3. The germline V gene has CDR1 MGHRA and CDR2 YSYEKL. CDR3 nucleotides: TGCGCCAGCAGCCAAGTGGGTTTCGGGGAGCTGTTTTTT. Protein sequence: CASSQVGFGELFF.

This chain uses TRBV5-4 with TRBJ2-6; D not resolved. The CDR3 loop spans 15 amino acids. From germline, CDR1 is SGHNT and CDR2 YYREEE (reference sequence). V was clipped by 0 bases and J by 0 bases, with 4 bases between them. DNA of the CDR3: TGTGCCAGCAGCTTGGGCTTCTCTGGGGCCAACGTCCTGACTTTC. The encoded protein is CASSLGFSGANVLTF.

The chain employs TRBV30 and TRBJ1-5, with D possibly TRBD1 on 6 matching bases. The CDR3 consists of 15 residues. Germline V lookup: CDR1 GTSNPN, CDR2 SVGIG (reference sequence). Trimming stripped 3 bases from V and 1 base from J, with 13 bases between. The CDR3 bases are TGTGCCTGGAGGCGACGGGGGGCCAGCAATCAGCCCCAGCATTTT. Translating gives CAWRRRGASNQPQHF. Combining the CDR3 with reference TRBV30 and TRBJ1-5 gives the whole variable domain SQTIHQWPATLVQPVGSPLSLECTVEGTSNPNLYWYRQAAGRGLQLLFYSVGIGQISSEVPQNLSASRPQDRQFILSSKKLLLSDSGFYLCAWRRRGASNQPQHFGDGTRLSIL.

The V and J genes are TRBV13 and TRBJ2-7; D is unclear. The V gene's germline CDR1 is PRHDT and CDR2 FYEKMQ (reference sequence). V lost 6 bases and J 7 bases, leaving 19 bases between the germline ends. There are 14 residues in the CDR3. The CDR3 region is CASSSRAGLREQYF. The DNA for the CDR3 is TGTGCCAGCAGTTCCCGAGCCGGGCTCCGGGAGCAGTACTTC. Full variable domain (remainder filled in from reference TRBV13 and TRBJ2-7): AAGVIQSPRHLIKEKRETATLKCYPIPRHDTVYWYQQGPGQDPQFLISFYEKMQSDKGSIPDRFSAQQFSDYHSELNMSSLELGDSALYFCASSSRAGLREQYFGPGTRLTVT.

The chain couples TRBV11-3 to TRBJ2-7; 10 bases are a match to TRBD2. Germline CDR1 is SGHNT and CDR2 is YENEEA. The CDR3 loop spans 15 amino acids. J gave up 2 bases and V 4 bases, and 5 bases lay outside the gene matches. CDR3 region: CASSYRTSGAYEQYF. CDR3 nucleotides: TGTGCCAGCAGCTACAGGACTAGCGGTGCCTACGAGCAGTACTTC.

The chain carries TRBV6-5 and TRBJ2-1; the D is unclear. V was clipped by 0 bases and J by 4 bases, with 10 bases between them. Germline V gives CDR1 MNHEY, CDR2 SVGAGI. The length of the CDR3 is 15 residues. CDR3 in amino acids: CASSYSSTSYNEQFF. Here the CDR3 DNA reads TGTGCCAGCAGTTACTCTTCTACCAGTTACAATGAGCAGTTCTTC.